This is a list of T cell receptor beta chains from one sample in a study of cytomegalovirus exposure and HLA in healthy donors. The method was immunoSEQ multiplex PCR; TCRdb's version includes in-frame clones alone and lacks a portion of them. Among approximately 140,000 clones listed, about 79% were seen once. Sequencing was done on a sample of PBMCs. These TCRs come from a male donor in good health and CMV-seronegative. CDR3s include the opening cysteine and the closing phenylalanine or tryptophan. Each record gives: V gene, J gene, D gene, clone size, CDR3 DNA, CDR3 protein. The D gene is left open where the match is weak. Size is stated for part of the rows, as once, few or many counts, or as a class when the clone is expanded.

>TRBV7-2|TRBJ2-5|-|-
TGTGCCAGCAGCCCAGGACCGGAGGGGACCCAGTACTTC
CASSPGPEGTQYF
>TRBV5-4|TRBJ2-7|-|-
TGTGCCAGCAGCTTGGAGGGGACTTCCTACGAGCAGTACTTC
CASSLEGTSYEQYF
>TRBV7-8|TRBJ2-3|-|-
TGTGCCAGCAGTCATGCCGAAGAGAGGGGGTGGGACGATACGCAGTATTTT
CASSHAEERGWDDTQYF
>TRBV30|TRBJ1-2|-|-
TGTGCCTGGAGTGTACCTGAAGGGGTGGGCTACACCTTC
CAWSVPEGVGYTF
>TRBV7-9|TRBJ2-1|TRBD1|-
TGTGCCAGCAGCCTTAGGACAGGGGGATTAGCGGCTGAGCAGTTCTTC
CASSLRTGGLAAEQFF
>TRBV10-3|TRBJ1-2|-|few
TGTGCCATCAGTGAAGAGCGCCCCACCTCCTCCCACTATGGCTACACCTTC
CAISEERPTSSHYGYTF
>TRBV2|TRBJ1-1|-|few
TGTGCCAGCAGTGTCGACAGGATGAACACTGAAGCTTTCTTT
CASSVDRMNTEAFF
>TRBV4-1|TRBJ1-1|-|-
TGCGCCAGCAATGAGAAACAGACGAACACTGAAGCTTTCTTT
CASNEKQTNTEAFF
>TRBV30|TRBJ1-6|TRBD1|-
TGTGCCTGGCAGGGGACAGTCCTAAGTTCACCCCTCCACTTT
CAWQGTVLSSPLHF
>TRBV7-7|TRBJ2-2|-|-
TGTGCTAGCAGCCCCTTCCGAGGCGGGGAGCTGTTTTTT
CASSPFRGGELFF
>TRBV4-3|TRBJ2-1|TRBD1|-
TGCGCCAGCAGCCAAGTAAGCCGCGGACAGGGGGCGCAAAATGAGCAGTTCTTC
CASSQVSRGQGAQNEQFF
>TRBV5-6|TRBJ2-7|TRBD2|-
TGTGCCAGCAGCTTGGAACTAGCGGGAGGGCCGTACGAGCAGTACTTC
CASSLELAGGPYEQYF
>TRBV2|TRBJ2-1|-|-
TGTGCCAGCAGTGAACGCACAGGGTTGGGATTCTTC
CASSERTGLGFF
>TRBV30|TRBJ1-4|TRBD1|once
TGTGCCCGCCAGAGGGGGCCTGGGGAAAAACTGTTTTTT
CARQRGPGEKLFF
>TRBV6-1|TRBJ2-7|-|few
TGTGCCAGCACCTTAAATACAGGTTTGGCCTACGAGCAGTACTTC
CASTLNTGLAYEQYF
>TRBV7-2|TRBJ2-7|-|-
TGTGCCAGCACCGTAGGATGGCCAGCGACTGCATACGAGCAGTACTTC
CASTVGWPATAYEQYF
>TRBV5-1|TRBJ2-1|TRBD2|few
TGCGCCAGCAGCCAGCAGGCTAGCGGGAACAATGAGCAGTTCTTC
CASSQQASGNNEQFF
>TRBV7-7|TRBJ2-3|-|-
TGTGCTAGCAGCTCGCGCGCCACAGATACGCAGTATTTT
CASSSRATDTQYF
>TRBV9|TRBJ1-5|TRBD1|-
TGTGCCAGCAGTTATACAGGGGGCGCGGGACAGCCCCAGCATTTT
CASSYTGGAGQPQHF
>TRBV5-6|TRBJ2-7|TRBD2|-
TGTGCCAGCAGCCCGACTAGCGGGAGTTTCTACGAGCAGTACTTC
CASSPTSGSFYEQYF
>TRBV10-2|TRBJ2-5|-|-
TGCGCCAGCCGGCGGCGACAAGAGACCCAGTACTTC
CASRRRQETQYF
>TRBV6-5|TRBJ2-7|-|-
TGTGCCAGCAGTTACTCGGGGAGGGAGCAGTACTTC
CASSYSGREQYF
>TRBV9|TRBJ2-1|-|-
TGTGCCAGCAGCGTAGATCTCAATGAGCAGTTCTTC
CASSVDLNEQFF
>TRBV5-4|TRBJ2-1|TRBD2|-
TGTGCCAGCACCAACAGTGCGGGAGCGGGAAGCAATGAGCAGTTCTTC
CASTNSAGAGSNEQFF
>TRBV27|TRBJ2-1|TRBD2|-
TGTGCCAGCAGAAACGGACTAGCGGTCTACAATGAGCAGTTCTTC
CASRNGLAVYNEQFF
>TRBV2|TRBJ1-1|-|few
TGTGCCAGCTTGGCAGTGAACACTGAAGCTTTCTTT
CASLAVNTEAFF
>TRBV30|TRBJ1-1|-|-
TGTGCCTGGACACGGGTGGTGAACACTGAAGCTTTCTTT
CAWTRVVNTEAFF
>TRBV6-5|TRBJ2-3|-|once
TGTGCCAGCGCCCCCTCTCGCGGGAGCACAGATACGCAGTATTTT
CASAPSRGSTDTQYF
>TRBV4-1|TRBJ2-1|-|-
TGCGCCAGCAGCCATGGTCCCTCGGAGTTCTTC
CASSHGPSEFF
>TRBV4-2|TRBJ2-5|TRBD2|-
TGTGCCAGCAGCCAAGATCCCCTAGCGGGAGCGGCAGAGACCCAGTACTTC
CASSQDPLAGAAETQYF
>TRBV6-6|TRBJ2-7|TRBD2|-
TGTGCCAGCAGGACCGGGGGGTTCGAGCAGTACTTC
CASRTGGFEQYF
>TRBV30|TRBJ2-1|-|once
TGTGCCGGAGGGGTAGGGGCTAGCAATGAGCAGTTCTTC
CAGGVGASNEQFF
>TRBV2|TRBJ2-3|TRBD2|-
TGTGCCAGCAAACTACTAGCGGGTTCCACAGATACGCAGTATTTT
CASKLLAGSTDTQYF
>TRBV4-3|TRBJ2-1|-|-
TGCGCCAGCAGCCAAGATAAGGCTAGATACAATGAGCAGTTCTTC
CASSQDKARYNEQFF
>TRBV27|TRBJ1-2|-|-
TGTGCCAGCAGACCTACCCCCTCGGGTGGCTACACCTTC
CASRPTPSGGYTF
>TRBV28|TRBJ1-3|-|-
TGTGCCAGCAGTTTATACCGAAGTAGCTCTGGAAACACCATATATTTT
CASSLYRSSSGNTIYF
>TRBV27|TRBJ2-7|TRBD2|-
TGTGCCAGCAGTTTCCGCGGGAGACCCTACGAGCAGTACTTC
CASSFRGRPYEQYF
>TRBV27|TRBJ2-7|-|-
TGTGCCAGCAGTCCTCAGGGGATGGGACGGGCCGAGCAGTACTTC
CASSPQGMGRAEQYF
>TRBV29-1|TRBJ1-4|-|few
TGCAGCGTTGAAGGCGGGGTGGGGGAAAAACTGTTTTTT
CSVEGGVGEKLFF
>TRBV7-2|TRBJ2-7|-|-
TGTGCCAGCAGCACCCTACAGAGCTCCTACGAGCAGTACTTC
CASSTLQSSYEQYF
>TRBV6-1|TRBJ1-2|TRBD1|-
TGTGCCAGCGACAGGGACCGCTATGGCTACACCTTC
CASDRDRYGYTF
>TRBV7-7|TRBJ2-2|-|-
TGTGCTAGCAGCTTAAGGGTGGCAGGGGCGAACACCGGGGAGCTGTTTTTT
CASSLRVAGANTGELFF
>TRBV6-5|TRBJ1-2|TRBD1|-
TGTGCCAGCATGAGGGACAGGGGTTCCTATGGCTACACCTTC
CASMRDRGSYGYTF
>TRBV13|TRBJ2-7|-|-
TGTGCCAGCAGCAGCACCGACGAGCAGTACTTC
CASSSTDEQYF
>TRBV2|TRBJ1-6|-|few
TGTGCCAGCACCGGGGGGACGGTTAATTCACCCCTCCACTTT
CASTGGTVNSPLHF
>TRBV19|TRBJ1-5|-|once
TGTGCCAGTAGCCCGAGGGGGTTGGAGCATAGCAATCAGCCCCAGCATTTT
CASSPRGLEHSNQPQHF
>TRBV15|TRBJ2-3|-|once
TGTGCCACCAGCAGAGAGGGGCCGGTCGGCCTTGATACGCAGTATTTT
CATSREGPVGLDTQYF
>TRBV18|TRBJ1-1|-|-
TGTGCCAGCTCACCAGGGGGCGAGCGTTTAAATACTGAAGCTTTCTTT
CASSPGGERLNTEAFF